The 27 T cell receptor beta chains presented below share a single source sample, sequenced in a study of T-cell memory formation after mild COVID-19. In TCRdb, the 5' RACE reads were re-called with MiXCR into one record per CDR3 protein. The data show under 700,000 distinct CDR3 sequences, over 20% seen once. The sequenced sample was PBMCs or a T cell subset sorted from them (not recorded which). These receptors all stem from an adult woman who had mild COVID-19 (a few samples of this study predate the infection). Cell type and time point are not known.

The rearrangement uses TRBV7-6 and TRBJ2-7, with a tentative D call TRBD1 (6 bases). CDR1 and CDR2 from the germline V gene are SGHVS and FNYEAQ. V lost 4 bases, J lost 7 bases, and 17 bases lay in between. The CDR3 sequence is 14 residues long. The CDR3, as DNA: TGTGCCAGCAGCTCTGGGCTGGGGGCAAGGGAGCAGTACTTC. Translation gives CASSSGLGAREQYF.

The V call is TRBV5-1, the J call TRBJ2-7, with D unclear. CDR1 is SGHRS, CDR2 YFSETQ, per germline. The CDR3 is made up of 13 amino acids. V shed 3 bases and J shed 7 bases, with 14 bases lying between them. This chain's CDR3 is CASSSVDPREQYF. CDR3 in DNA: TGCGCCAGCAGCTCCGTCGATCCCCGGGAGCAGTACTTC.

The rearrangement uses TRBV6-2 or TRBV6-3 and TRBJ1-5; 7 bases align to TRBD1. In germline, CDR1 is MNHEY, CDR2 SVGEGT. Losses at the gene ends were 5 bases for V and 6 bases for J; bases not matched to a gene: 10. CDR3 length: 15 amino acids. The CDR3 DNA reads TGTGCCAGCAGTCCTACAGGGGTGGTGGGTCAGCCCCAGCATTTT. Translation gives CASSPTGVVGQPQHF.

This clonotype was seen once. The rearrangement uses TRBV7-8 and TRBJ1-2, with D unclear. Trimming left V 2 bases short and J 3 bases short, with 10 bases between. The CDR3 covers 14 residues. CDR1 is SGHVS and CDR2 is FQNEAQ in the germline V gene. The CDR3 protein is CASSLTARDYGYTF. CDR3 sequence (DNA): TGTGCCAGCAGCTTAACGGCCCGGGACTATGGCTACACCTTC.

This clonotype occurred a few times. The chain joins TRBV24-1 to TRBJ1-5; tentatively, D is TRBD1 (5 bases). The germline gives CDR1 KGHDR, CDR2 SFDVKD. V was trimmed by 2 bases and J by 0 bases, leaving 10 bases between them. This CDR3 is built from 16 residues. The CDR3: CATSDSGMNSNQPQHF. In DNA form, the CDR3 reads TGTGCCACCAGTGATTCAGGGATGAATAGCAATCAGCCCCAGCATTTT.

The rearrangement uses TRBV7-2 and TRBJ2-3; perhaps TRBD2 as D (5 bases). V was trimmed by 1 base and J by 1 base, leaving 12 bases between them. Germline V gene data show CDR1 as SGHTA and CDR2 as FQGNSA. CDR3 size: 16 residues. Here the CDR3 DNA reads TGTGCCAGCAGCTTAGGGTACGGCGGGCGCACAGATACGCAGTATTTT. Its protein is CASSLGYGGRTDTQYF.

CDR3 bases: TGTGCCAGCACCCCCTTGGATATGATCGATCAGCCCCAGCATTTT. It yields the protein CASTPLDMIDQPQHF. V is TRBV28 and J is TRBJ1-5; no clear D. CDR1 and CDR2 from the germline V gene are MDHEN and SYDVKM. CDR3 length equals 15 residues. V lost 7 bases to trimming and J lost 5 bases, with 18 bases between them.

This clonotype appeared once. The gene calls are TRBV29-1 and TRBJ1-6; D is uncertain. CDR1 is SQVTM and CDR2 is ANQGSEA in the germline V gene. Trimming removed 5 bases at V and 13 bases at J, with 15 bases between. The CDR3 is made up of 12 amino acids. This chain's CDR3 is CSVQTSSGPLHF. The DNA for the CDR3 is TGCAGCGTTCAAACAAGTTCGGGGCCCCTCCACTTT.

The rearrangement uses TRBV7-6 and TRBJ2-3, with unresolved D. This CDR3 spans 14 amino acids. Trimming took off 4 bases at V and 6 bases at J, with 14 bases between the two ends. Germline lookup yields CDR1 SGHVS and CDR2 FNYEAQ. DNA of the CDR3: TGTGCCAGCAGCTCCGGACCCGTCCTGGATACGCAGTATTTT. Amino acid sequence: CASSSGPVLDTQYF.

Turning to this clonotype: The junction does not match germline at one end; this may be a read error. The genes are TRBV4-3 and TRBJ1-1; D gene unclear. In germline, CDR1 is LGHNA, CDR2 YSLEER. This CDR3 region has 15 residues. The CDR3 DNA sequence: TGCGCCAGCAGCCAAGATCCCGCGGGGAACTCTGAAGCTTTCTTT. It yields the protein CASSQDPAGNSEAFF.

This chain links TRBV5-1 with TRBJ2-5; 8 bases are a match to TRBD2. CDR3 length: 15 amino acids. Germline V CDR1 and CDR2: SGHRS, YFSETQ. V dropped 3 bases and J dropped 3; count of bases not matched to a gene: 7. The CDR3 reads CASSSGLGLKETQYF. DNA of the CDR3: TGCGCCAGCAGCTCGGGACTAGGATTAAAAGAGACCCAGTACTTC.

The chain carries TRBV19 and TRBJ2-6; possible D gene TRBD1, 5 bases. The CDR3 is 16 residues long. Deletions cut 5 bases from V and 4 bases from J, with 15 bases between. Germline V gene lookup returns CDR1 LNHDA and CDR2 SQIVND (reference sequence). Here the CDR3 reads CASSFMGLRGANVLTF. The CDR3 nucleotides read TGTGCCAGTAGTTTCATGGGGCTTCGGGGGGCCAACGTCCTGACTTTC.

This clonotype has just a few counts. The chain uses TRBV19 and TRBJ2-1; maybe TRBD2 (7 bases). CDR1 is LNHDA, CDR2 SQIVND, per germline (reference sequence). The CDR3 extends over 14 amino acids. With 5 bases removed from V and 5 bases from J, the gap between germline ends came to 13 bases. CDR3 in DNA: TGTGCCAGTAGTCGGGGGGCGGCCCACAATGAGCAGTTCTTC. It specifies CASSRGAAHNEQFF.

The V call is TRBV13, the J call TRBJ2-7, with 8 bases lining up with TRBD1. J gave up 5 bases and V 4 bases, and 7 bases lay outside the gene matches. The germline V gene has CDR1 PRHDT and CDR2 FYEKMQ (reference sequence). The CDR3 is 14 residues long. The CDR3 DNA follows: TGTGCCAGCAGCTCCGGACAGGGTTCCGACGAGCAGTACTTC. Protein product: CASSSGQGSDEQYF.

This clonotype has only a few counts. The chain links TRBV9 to TRBJ1-3, with D perhaps matching TRBD1 (5 bases). This CDR3 contains 16 residues. V was shortened by 0 bases and J by 2 bases, with 12 bases between the two germline ends. Germline assignment: CDR1 SGDLS and CDR2 YYNGEE. CDR3 bases: TGTGCCAGCAGCGTAGATGTCGGGGGTACTGGAAACACCATATATTTT. Residues: CASSVDVGGTGNTIYF.

The J gene is TRBJ1-1, the V gene TRBV7-9; D is undetermined. Between the trimmed V and J ends, which lost 1 base and 3 bases, there was a span of 27 bases. Germline loops: CDR1 SEHNR, CDR2 FQNEAQ (reference sequence). The CDR3 covers 20 residues. CDR3 nucleotide sequence: TGTGCCAGCAGCTTAGTCGGCGTCTTGGGCATCGGTAGTTCGGACACTGAAGCTTTCTTT. This gives the protein CASSLVGVLGIGSSDTEAFF.

This clonotype was picked up one time. J is TRBJ1-2 and V is TRBV20-1; D is ambiguous. V shed 3 bases and J shed 0 bases, with 14 bases lying between them. The CDR3 spans 15 residues. Germline CDR1 DFQATT, CDR2 SNEGSKA (reference sequence). The CDR3, as DNA: TGCAGTGCTAGGGAGGCGAAGTCGGCTAACTATGGCTACACCTTC. The encoded protein is CSAREAKSANYGYTF.

This chain links TRBV20-1 with TRBJ1-1, with D maybe TRBD1 (6 bases). Germline-derived CDR1 and CDR2 are DFQATT and SNEGSKA (reference sequence). Trimming stripped 0 bases from V and 1 base from J, with 24 bases between. The length of the CDR3 is 19 residues. In nucleotides, the CDR3 is TGCAGTGCTAGAGATGGCCCCCCGTACGACAGGCGAAAGAACACTGAAGCTTTCTTT. Its protein is CSARDGPPYDRRKNTEAFF.

This clonotype was recorded a few times. The V and J genes are TRBV7-3 and TRBJ1-3; no reliable D call. This CDR3 contains 12 residues. Germline assignment: CDR1 SGHTA and CDR2 FQGTGA. Trimming stripped 3 bases from V and 3 bases from J, with 3 bases between. The CDR3 bases are TGTGCCAGCAGCTTCGATGGAAACACCATATATTTT. This sequence encodes CASSFDGNTIYF. Drawing the rest from reference TRBV7-3 and TRBJ1-3, the complete variable domain is GAGVSQTPSNKVTEKGKYVELRCDPISGHTALYWYRQSLGQGPEFLIYFQGTGAADDSGLPNDRFFAVRPEGSVSTLKIQRTERGDSAVYLCASSFDGNTIYFGEGSWLTVV.

This clonotype was counted only a few times. V is TRBV28 and J is TRBJ1-1, with D uncertain. The CDR3 consists of 19 residues. CDR1 and CDR2 from the germline V gene are MDHEN and SYDVKM. V lost 8 bases to trimming and J lost 0 bases, with 28 bases between them. In DNA form, the CDR3 reads TGTGCCAGCCAGACTCGAAGAAACACATATCGGGGAATGAACACTGAAGCTTTCTTT. Translation: CASQTRRNTYRGMNTEAFF. The full variable domain, in which reference TRBV28 and TRBJ1-1 provide the parts outside the CDR3, is DVKVTQSSRYLVKRTGEKVFLECVQDMDHENMFWYRQDPGLGLRLIYFSYDVKMKEKGDIPEGYSVSREKKERFSLILESASTNQTSMYLCASQTRRNTYRGMNTEAFFGQGTRLTVV.

Only a few counts were recorded for this clonotype. The V call is TRBV12-3 or TRBV12-4, the J call TRBJ1-1; a possible D gene is TRBD1 (5 bases). Trimming removed 2 bases at V and 2 bases at J, with 9 bases between. The CDR3 has 14 residues. The CDR3 DNA is TGTGCCAGCAGTTTATGGGACTCCAACACTGAAGCTTTCTTT. Protein: CASSLWDSNTEAFF.

This clonotype was found a few times. This sequence joins TRBV29-1 and TRBJ1-1; weak D call: TRBD1 (5 bases). Germline V lookup: CDR1 SQVTM, CDR2 ANQGSEA. V was clipped by 3 bases and J by 5 bases, with 13 bases between them. There are 13 residues in the CDR3. The CDR3 bases are TGCAGCGTTGACCGCCAGGGATGGACTGAAGCTTTCTTT. Amino acids: CSVDRQGWTEAFF.

This clonotype was picked up a small number of times. This chain joins TRBV12-3 or TRBV12-4 and TRBJ1-1, with D uncertain. The CDR3 is 13 amino acids. The ends were cut back, 7 bases at V and 3 bases at J, with 12 bases in the middle. CDR3 amino acids: CASKLTQDTEAFF. In nucleotides, the CDR3 is TGTGCCAGCAAATTGACACAAGACACTGAAGCTTTCTTT.

This clonotype was picked up many times. V gene TRBV27 combines with J gene TRBJ2-1, with D possibly being TRBD2 (6 bases). This CDR3 is built from 13 residues. Germline loops: CDR1 MNHEY, CDR2 SMNVEV (reference sequence). Trimming stripped 7 bases from V and 8 bases from J, with 15 bases between. As DNA, the CDR3 is TGTGCCAGCAATTCGGGACTGGCATATGAGCAGTTCTTC. The encoded protein is CASNSGLAYEQFF.

The rearrangement uses TRBV7-2 and TRBJ1-5; D is uncertain. This CDR3 comprises 15 residues. V gave up 5 bases and J gave up 0 bases, with 11 bases separating them. Germline V gene data show CDR1 as SGHTA and CDR2 as FQGNSA. In nucleotides, the CDR3 is TGTGCCAGCAGCCCGAACCGGCATAGCAATCAGCCCCAGCATTTT. Translated: CASSPNRHSNQPQHF.

The CDR3 DNA is TGCGCCAGCAGCTTGGCCGGGGGACTAGCGGGCTCCGAGCAGTACTTC. Translated: CASSLAGGLAGSEQYF. The J gene is TRBJ2-7, the V gene TRBV5-1; 12 positions match TRBD2. V lost 0 bases to trimming and J lost 6 bases; unmatched junction nucleotides: 7. The CDR3 runs to 16 residues. Germline V gene data show CDR1 as SGHRS and CDR2 as YFSETQ.

The chain uses TRBV12-3 or TRBV12-4 and TRBJ1-6; 9 bases fit TRBD1. Losses at the gene ends were 6 bases for V and 6 bases for J; bases not matched to a gene: 6. This CDR3 is 15 amino acids long. The CDR3 DNA follows: TGTGCCAGCAGACCGGACAGGGGAGGTAATTCACCCCTCCACTTT. Encoded protein: CASRPDRGGNSPLHF.